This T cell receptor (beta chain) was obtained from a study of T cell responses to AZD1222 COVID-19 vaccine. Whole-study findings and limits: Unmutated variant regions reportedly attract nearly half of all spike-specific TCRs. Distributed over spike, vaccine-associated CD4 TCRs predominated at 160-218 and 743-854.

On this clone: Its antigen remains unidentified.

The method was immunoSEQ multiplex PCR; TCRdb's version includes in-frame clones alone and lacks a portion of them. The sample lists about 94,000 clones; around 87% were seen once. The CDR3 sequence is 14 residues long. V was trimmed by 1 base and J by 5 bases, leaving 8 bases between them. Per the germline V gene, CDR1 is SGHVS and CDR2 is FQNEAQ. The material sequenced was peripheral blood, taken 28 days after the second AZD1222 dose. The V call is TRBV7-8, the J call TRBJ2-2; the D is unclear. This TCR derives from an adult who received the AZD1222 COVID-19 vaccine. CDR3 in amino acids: CASSLEIATGELFF. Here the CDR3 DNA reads TGTGCCAGCAGCTTAGAGATCGCAACCGGGGAGCTGTTTTTT. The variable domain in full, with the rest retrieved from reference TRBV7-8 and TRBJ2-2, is GAGVSQSPRYKVAKRGQDVALRCDPISGHVSLFWYQQALGQGPEFLTYFQNEAQLDKSGLPSDRFFAERPEGSVSTLKIQRTQQEDSAVYLCASSLEIATGELFFGEGSRLTVL.